These 17 T cell receptor beta chains originate from one sample sequenced in a study of human T cells and chemical hapten exposure. TCRdb redid the calling of the RACE reads with MiXCR, one entry per CDR3 protein. The data hold around 110,000 distinct CDR3 sequences, with about 12% observed a single time. Time point specified: patch test 1, 2 weeks after DPC sensitization. Stated treatment: therapeutic diphenylcyclopropenone sensitization with weekly scalp DPC. This material consisted of whole blood, taken in connection with sensitization to the hapten diphenylcyclopropenone (DPC). The source is a woman in her 50s with alopecia areata. Some clones in this sample may be carry-over from other donors' samples.

The chain carries TRBV5-6 and TRBJ2-7; weak D call: TRBD1 (5 bases). The CDR3 is 16 amino acids. Trimming pared 6 bases from V and 2 bases from J, leaving 21 bases between. Germline V gene data show CDR1 as SGHDT and CDR2 as YYEEEE. The CDR3 DNA reads TGTGCCAGCACCCTTTTCGGCCCACAGGCGCCCTACGAGCAGTACTTC. Its protein product is CASTLFGPQAPYEQYF.

This clonotype was counted at least ten times. This chain uses TRBV7-2 with TRBJ1-6; 7 bases are a match to TRBD1. The CDR3 consists of 18 residues. Trimming cost V 6 bases and J 4 bases; bases outside gene matches: 15. The germline CDR1 and CDR2 sequences are SGHTA and FQGNSA. The CDR3 loop is CASSSPQGGRGYNSPLHF. As DNA, the CDR3 is TGTGCCAGCAGTTCTCCCCAGGGGGGGCGAGGGTATAATTCACCCCTCCACTTT.

The J gene is TRBJ1-1, the V gene TRBV4-1; 7 nucleotides align to TRBD1. The CDR3 is 14 amino acids. Trimming took 2 bases from V and 5 from J; bases not matched to a gene: 5. Germline lookup yields CDR1 MGHRA and CDR2 YSYEKL. The CDR3 nucleotides read TGCGCCAGCAGCCAACCACAGGGGTGGACTGAAGCTTTCTTT. It translates to CASSQPQGWTEAFF.

In its sample, this clonotype was seen many times. The J gene is TRBJ2-1, the V gene TRBV6-6; maybe TRBD1 (6 bases). Germline CDR1 MNHNY, CDR2 SVGAGI (reference sequence). The CDR3 has 13 residues. The V and J ends lost 2 bases and 9 bases respectively, with 11 bases between them. The CDR3: CASSYLQGTEQFF. CDR3 in DNA: TGTGCCAGCAGTTACCTCCAGGGGACTGAGCAGTTCTTC.

This clonotype has ten or more counts. This chain connects TRBV11-2 to TRBJ1-1; 7 nucleotides line up with TRBD1. Unmatched junction bases numbered 7, after V lost 5 bases and J lost 10 bases. CDR1 SGHAT and CDR2 FQNNGV come from the germline V gene. The CDR3 is made up of 12 amino acids. The CDR3 is CASSEQGYRAFF. The CDR3, as DNA: TGTGCCAGCAGCGAACAGGGGTATCGAGCTTTCTTT.

This clonotype was seen many times. This sequence joins TRBV7-2 and TRBJ2-2; 9 nucleotides line up with TRBD1. CDR3 length: 14 residues. Trimming took 5 bases from V and 6 from J; bases not matched to a gene: 4. The germline V gene encodes CDR1 SGHTA and CDR2 FQGNSA. The CDR3 region is CASSPDRGAGELFF. As DNA, the CDR3 is TGTGCCAGCAGCCCGGACAGGGGTGCCGGGGAGCTGTTTTTT.

This clonotype was seen a few times. The chain links TRBV20-1 to TRBJ2-7; 7 bases fit TRBD2. Trimming took 5 bases from V and 5 from J; bases not matched to a gene: 6. Per the germline V gene, CDR1 is DFQATT and CDR2 is SNEGSKA (reference sequence). This CDR3 is built from 12 residues. Written as DNA, the CDR3 is TGCAGTGCTCCCCGGGGGGTGGACGAGCAGTACTTC. Protein product: CSAPRGVDEQYF.

This clonotype was found many times. The gene calls are TRBV28 and TRBJ1-5; unclear D gene. Germline V gene sequence: CDR1 MDHEN, CDR2 SYDVKM. The length of the CDR3 is 10 residues. CDR3 amino acids: CAAGEEPQHF. The CDR3 bases are TGTGCTGCCGGGGAGGAGCCCCAGCATTTT. Complete variable domain (other parts from reference TRBV28 and TRBJ1-5): DVKVTQSSRYLVKRTGEKVFLECVQDMDHENMFWYRQDPGLGLRLIYFSYDVKMKEKGDIPEGYSVSREKKERFSLILESASTNQTSMYLCAAGEEPQHFGDGTRLSIL.

This clonotype was seen repeatedly, ten times or more. The chain employs TRBV11-2 and TRBJ2-1; 9 bases are a match to TRBD1. This CDR3 contains 20 residues. Trimming at V came to 1 base and at J to 0 bases, leaving 13 bases not matched to a gene. In germline, CDR1 is SGHAT, CDR2 FQNNGV. The CDR3: CASSLGEWDRASGSYNEQFF. Here the CDR3 DNA reads TGTGCCAGCAGCTTAGGTGAATGGGACAGGGCGTCAGGCTCCTACAATGAGCAGTTCTTC.

This clonotype has ten or more counts. V is TRBV28 and J is TRBJ2-7; D perhaps matches TRBD1 (5 bases). There are 13 residues in the CDR3. CDR1 is MDHEN and CDR2 is SYDVKM in the germline V gene. Trimming pared 6 bases from V and 1 base from J, leaving 10 bases between. The chain's CDR3 is CASSLDMSYEQYF. The CDR3 bases are TGTGCCAGCAGCCTGGACATGTCCTACGAGCAGTACTTC.

This clonotype was seen repeatedly, ten times or more. The chain combines TRBV6-6 with TRBJ2-3; either TRBD1 or TRBD2 may supply D (5 bases each). Germline V gene data show CDR1 as MNHNY and CDR2 as SVGAGI (reference sequence). This CDR3 contains 16 residues. The ends were cut back, 5 bases at V and 1 base at J, with 16 bases in the middle. The DNA of the CDR3 is TGTGCCAGCAGTCCAAAGGGGACCAAGGGCACAGATACGCAGTATTTT. Amino acid sequence: CASSPKGTKGTDTQYF.

In its sample, this clonotype was seen a few times. The chain joins TRBV5-1 to TRBJ2-7; 8 bases match TRBD2. The CDR3 is made up of 15 amino acids. CDR1 is SGHRS, CDR2 YFSETQ, per germline. V lost 1 base to trimming and J lost 5 bases; unmatched junction nucleotides: 8. CDR3 sequence reads: CASSLRTGLVNEQYF. The CDR3, as DNA: TGCGCCAGCAGCTTGAGAACGGGACTAGTGAACGAGCAGTACTTC.

This clonotype was detected ten times or more. The V gene is TRBV29-1, the J gene TRBJ2-7, with D perhaps matching TRBD1 (5 bases). The CDR3 has 12 residues. V lost 2 bases and J lost 6, with 11 bases in between. Germline V gives CDR1 SQVTM, CDR2 ANQGSEA. In nucleotides, the CDR3 is TGCAGCGTTGAATCCCCAGGGTTCGAGCAGTACTTC. Protein sequence: CSVESPGFEQYF.

CDR3 nucleotide sequence: TGCGCCAGCAGCTCTTCTGGGAGCGGGGACTCCTACAATGAGCAGTTCTTC. Translation: CASSSSGSGDSYNEQFF. This chain uses TRBV5-1 with TRBJ2-1, with TRBD2 identical over 7 bases. CDR1 is SGHRS and CDR2 is YFSETQ in the germline V gene. This CDR3 spans 17 amino acids. Trimming at V came to 3 bases and at J to 0 bases, leaving 9 bases not matched to a gene. The full variable domain, completed using reference TRBV5-1 and TRBJ2-1, is KAGVTQTPRYLIKTRGQQVTLSCSPISGHRSVSWYQQTPGQGLQFLFEYFSETQRNKGNFPGRFSGRQFSNSRSEMNVSTLELGDSALYLCASSSSGSGDSYNEQFFGPGTRLTVL.

This clonotype has a handful of counts. The rearrangement joins TRBV6-5 to TRBJ1-6; D remains ambiguous. Germline V gives CDR1 MNHEY, CDR2 SVGAGI. This CDR3 region has 13 residues. V gave up 8 bases and J gave up 10 bases, with 15 bases separating them. CDR3 nucleotide sequence: TGTGCCAGCTCCCCCCAAGAAAGATCACCCCTCCACTTT. Encoded protein: CASSPQERSPLHF.

This clonotype was observed many times. This chain joins TRBV13 and TRBJ1-2; possible D gene TRBD1, 6 bases. The CDR3 is 11 residues long. Germline loops: CDR1 PRHDT, CDR2 FYEKMQ (reference sequence). Deletions cut 4 bases from V and 8 bases from J, with 8 bases between. The CDR3 nucleotides are TGTGCCAGCAGCTCAGGACAGGGCTACACCTTC. It codes for CASSSGQGYTF.

This clonotype was recorded at least ten times. The chain links TRBV2 to TRBJ1-5; possibly TRBD1 for D (5 bases). Per germline, CDR1 SNHLY and CDR2 FYNNEI. The CDR3 spans 14 residues. Trimming took 3 bases from V and 5 from J, leaving 11 bases between them. This chain's CDR3 is CASSDGGIDQPQHF. Here the CDR3 DNA reads TGTGCCAGCAGTGACGGGGGGATCGATCAGCCCCAGCATTTT.